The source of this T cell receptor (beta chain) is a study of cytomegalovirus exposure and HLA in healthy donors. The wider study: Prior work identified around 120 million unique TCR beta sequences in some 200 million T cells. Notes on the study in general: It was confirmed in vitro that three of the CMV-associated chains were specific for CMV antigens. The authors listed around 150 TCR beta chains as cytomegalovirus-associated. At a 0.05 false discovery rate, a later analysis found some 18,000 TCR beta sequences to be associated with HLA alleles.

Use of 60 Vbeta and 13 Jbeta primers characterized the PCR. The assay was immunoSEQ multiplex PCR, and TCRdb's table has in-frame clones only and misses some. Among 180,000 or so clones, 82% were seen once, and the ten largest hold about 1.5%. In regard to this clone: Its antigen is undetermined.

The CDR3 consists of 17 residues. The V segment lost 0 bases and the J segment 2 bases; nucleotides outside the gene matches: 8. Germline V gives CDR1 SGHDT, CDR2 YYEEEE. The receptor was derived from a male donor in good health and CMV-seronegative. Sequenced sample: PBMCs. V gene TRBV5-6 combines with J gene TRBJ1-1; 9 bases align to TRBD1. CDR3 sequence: CASSLGFSGQGNTEAFF. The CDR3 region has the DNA TGTGCCAGCAGCTTGGGGTTCTCGGGACAGGGCAACACTGAAGCTTTCTTT.